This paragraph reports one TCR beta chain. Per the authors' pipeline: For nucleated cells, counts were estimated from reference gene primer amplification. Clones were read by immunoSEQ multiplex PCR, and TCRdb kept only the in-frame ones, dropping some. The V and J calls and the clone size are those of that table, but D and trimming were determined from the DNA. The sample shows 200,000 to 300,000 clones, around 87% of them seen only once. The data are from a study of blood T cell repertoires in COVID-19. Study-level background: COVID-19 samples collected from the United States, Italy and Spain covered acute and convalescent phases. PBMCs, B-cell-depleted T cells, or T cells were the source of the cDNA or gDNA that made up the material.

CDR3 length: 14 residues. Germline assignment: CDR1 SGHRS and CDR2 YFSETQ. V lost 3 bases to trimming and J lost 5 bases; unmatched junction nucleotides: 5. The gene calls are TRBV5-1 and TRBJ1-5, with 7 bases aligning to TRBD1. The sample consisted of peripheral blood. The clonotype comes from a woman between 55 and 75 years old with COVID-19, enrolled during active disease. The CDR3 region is CASSWDSVDQPQHF. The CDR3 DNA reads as TGCGCCAGCAGCTGGGACAGCGTCGATCAGCCCCAGCATTTT.